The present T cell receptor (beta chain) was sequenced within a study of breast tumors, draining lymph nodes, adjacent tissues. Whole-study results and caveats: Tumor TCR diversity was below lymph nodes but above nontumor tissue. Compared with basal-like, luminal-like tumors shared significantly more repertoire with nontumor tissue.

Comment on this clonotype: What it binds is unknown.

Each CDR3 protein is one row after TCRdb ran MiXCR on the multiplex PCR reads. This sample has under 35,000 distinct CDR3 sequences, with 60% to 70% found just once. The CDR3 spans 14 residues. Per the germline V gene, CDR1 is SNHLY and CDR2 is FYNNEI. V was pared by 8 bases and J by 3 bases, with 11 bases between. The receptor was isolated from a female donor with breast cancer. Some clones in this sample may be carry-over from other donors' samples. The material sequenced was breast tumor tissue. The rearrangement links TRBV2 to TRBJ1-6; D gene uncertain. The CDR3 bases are TGTGCCAGCGGACTCCGGGGCTATAATTCACCCCTCCACTTT. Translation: CASGLRGYNSPLHF.